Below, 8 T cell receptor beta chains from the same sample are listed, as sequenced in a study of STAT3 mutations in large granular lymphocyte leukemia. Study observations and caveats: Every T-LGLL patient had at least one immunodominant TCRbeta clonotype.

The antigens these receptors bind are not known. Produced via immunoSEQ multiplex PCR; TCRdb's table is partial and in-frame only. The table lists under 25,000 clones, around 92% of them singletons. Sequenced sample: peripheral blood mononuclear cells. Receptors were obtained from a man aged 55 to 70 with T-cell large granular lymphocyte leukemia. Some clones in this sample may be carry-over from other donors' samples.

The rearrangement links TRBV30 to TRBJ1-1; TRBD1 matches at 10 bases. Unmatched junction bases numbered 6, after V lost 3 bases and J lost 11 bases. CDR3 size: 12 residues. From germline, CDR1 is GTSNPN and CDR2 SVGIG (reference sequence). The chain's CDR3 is CAWRDRGLGAFF. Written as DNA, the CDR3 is TGTGCCTGGAGGGACAGGGGGTTGGGGGCTTTCTTT.

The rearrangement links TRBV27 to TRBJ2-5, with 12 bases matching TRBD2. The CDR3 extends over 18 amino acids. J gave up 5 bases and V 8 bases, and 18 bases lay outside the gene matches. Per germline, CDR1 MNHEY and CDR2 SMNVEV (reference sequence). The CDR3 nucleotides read TGTGCCAGCGCTGGGGGGCTAGCGGGAGGGCCCGAGGAGGAGACCCAGTACTTC. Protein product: CASAGGLAGGPEEETQYF.

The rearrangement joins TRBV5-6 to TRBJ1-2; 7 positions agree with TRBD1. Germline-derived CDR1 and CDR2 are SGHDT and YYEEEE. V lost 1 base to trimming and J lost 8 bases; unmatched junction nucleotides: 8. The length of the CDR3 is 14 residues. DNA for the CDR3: TGTGCCAGCAGCTTGTTTAAGGGGGCGAGAGGCTACACCTTC. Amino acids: CASSLFKGARGYTF.

The CDR3 reads CASSLDGVSNTDTQYF. The CDR3 region has the DNA TGCGCCAGCAGCTTGGACGGAGTCAGTAACACAGATACGCAGTATTTT. The chain joins TRBV5-1 to TRBJ2-3; no clear D gene. Trimming took off 0 bases at V and 2 bases at J, with 13 bases between the two ends. CDR1 is SGHRS and CDR2 is YFSETQ in the germline V gene. This CDR3 contains 16 residues. Full variable domain (rest looked up from reference TRBV5-1 and TRBJ2-3): KAGVTQTPRYLIKTRGQQVTLSCSPISGHRSVSWYQQTPGQGLQFLFEYFSETQRNKGNFPGRFSGRQFSNSRSEMNVSTLELGDSALYLCASSLDGVSNTDTQYFGPGTRLTVL.

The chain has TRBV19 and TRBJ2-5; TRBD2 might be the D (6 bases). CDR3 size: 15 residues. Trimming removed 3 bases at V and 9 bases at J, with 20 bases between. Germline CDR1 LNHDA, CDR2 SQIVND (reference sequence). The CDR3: CASSMSALAPGAQYF. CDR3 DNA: TGTGCCAGTAGTATGTCAGCACTAGCTCCCGGGGCCCAGTACTTC.

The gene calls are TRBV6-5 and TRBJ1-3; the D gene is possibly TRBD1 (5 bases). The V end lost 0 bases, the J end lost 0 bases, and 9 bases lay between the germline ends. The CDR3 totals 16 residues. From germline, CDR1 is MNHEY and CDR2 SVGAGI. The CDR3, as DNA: TGTGCCAGCAGTTACTCGAGCGGGACCTCTGGAAACACCATATATTTT. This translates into CASSYSSGTSGNTIYF.

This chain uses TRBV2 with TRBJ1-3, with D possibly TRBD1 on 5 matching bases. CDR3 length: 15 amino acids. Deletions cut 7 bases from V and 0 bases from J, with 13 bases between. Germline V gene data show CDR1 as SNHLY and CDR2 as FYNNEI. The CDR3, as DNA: TGTGCCAGCAAAATCGACAGTGTCTCTGGAAACACCATATATTTT. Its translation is CASKIDSVSGNTIYF.

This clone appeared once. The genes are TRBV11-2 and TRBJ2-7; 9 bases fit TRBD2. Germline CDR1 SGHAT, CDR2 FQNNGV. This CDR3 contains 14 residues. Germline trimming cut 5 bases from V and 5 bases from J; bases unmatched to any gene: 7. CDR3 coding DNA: TGTGCCAGCAGCGGTAGCGGGAGTTTCGACGAGCAGTACTTC. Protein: CASSGSGSFDEQYF.